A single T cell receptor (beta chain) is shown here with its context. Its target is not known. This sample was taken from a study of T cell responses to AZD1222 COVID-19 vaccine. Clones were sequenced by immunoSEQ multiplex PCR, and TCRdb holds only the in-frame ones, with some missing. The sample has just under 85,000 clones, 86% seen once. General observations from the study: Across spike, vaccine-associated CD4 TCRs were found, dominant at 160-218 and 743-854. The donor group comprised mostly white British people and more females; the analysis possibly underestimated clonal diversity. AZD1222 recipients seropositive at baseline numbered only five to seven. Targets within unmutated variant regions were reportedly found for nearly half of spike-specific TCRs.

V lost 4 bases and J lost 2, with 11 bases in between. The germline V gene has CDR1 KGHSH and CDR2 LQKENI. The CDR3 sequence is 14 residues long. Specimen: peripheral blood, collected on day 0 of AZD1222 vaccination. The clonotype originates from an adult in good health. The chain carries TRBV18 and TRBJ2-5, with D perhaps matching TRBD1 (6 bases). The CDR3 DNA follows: TGTGCCAGCTCACGTTCTAGGGGGCAAGAGACCCAGTACTTC. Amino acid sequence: CASSRSRGQETQYF.